These 9 T cell receptor beta chains originate from one sample sequenced in a study of B cell selection in AIRE deficiency. Method: immunoSEQ multiplex PCR; TCRdb's copy keeps in-frame clones and lacks some. This table has 11,000 to 15,000 clones, about 92% appearing once. Sorted regulatory T cells were CD4-positive, CD25-high and CD127-low or negative. Sequences were obtained from Tregs sorted from PBMCs. Receptors originate from a human donor with AIRE deficiency.

The chain recombines TRBV11-2 with TRBJ2-1; D gene unclear. CDR3 length equals 12 residues. CDR1 and CDR2 from the germline V gene are SGHAT and FQNNGV. V gave up 5 bases and J gave up 9 bases, with 11 bases separating them. The CDR3 nucleotides are TGTGCCAGCAGCCCGCAGGCGTTTGAGCAGTTCTTC. Protein product: CASSPQAFEQFF.

Only one count was recorded for this clone. The chain uses TRBV28 and TRBJ1-3; no definite D call. The V gene's germline CDR1 is MDHEN and CDR2 SYDVKM. CDR3 size: 16 residues. Trimming left V 4 bases short and J 0 bases short, with 13 bases between. The CDR3 DNA sequence: TGTGCCAGCAGTTCAGTACAGTTCCTCTCTGGAAACACCATATATTTT. This encodes CASSSVQFLSGNTIYF.

The rearrangement uses TRBV19 and TRBJ1-2, with D tentatively TRBD1 (5 bases). Germline CDR1 is LNHDA and CDR2 is SQIVND (reference sequence). CDR3 length: 16 residues. Trimming pared 4 bases from V and 2 bases from J, leaving 17 bases between. The CDR3 region is CASSTRGVPSNYGYTF. In DNA, the CDR3 is TGTGCCAGTAGTACCCGGGGGGTTCCCTCAAACTATGGCTACACCTTC. The full variable domain, its missing parts supplied by reference TRBV19 and TRBJ1-2, is DGGITQSPKYLFRKEGQNVTLSCEQNLNHDAMYWYRQDPGQGLRLIYYSQIVNDFQKGDIAEGYSVSREKKESFPLTVTSAQKNPTAFYLCASSTRGVPSNYGYTFGSGTRLTVV.

This chain joins TRBV7-9 and TRBJ2-7; possible D gene TRBD2, 7 bases. This CDR3 has 16 amino acids. The germline V gene has CDR1 SEHNR and CDR2 FQNEAQ (reference sequence). V dropped 5 bases and J dropped 2 bases, with 19 bases sitting between them. In DNA form, the CDR3 reads TGTGCCAGCAGCAAACGGGGGGCTCCTTTGCCCTACGAGCAGTACTTC. Its translation is CASSKRGAPLPYEQYF.

The chain joins TRBV10-3 to TRBJ2-7; D unresolved. Trimming stripped 4 bases from V and 0 bases from J, with 10 bases between. Germline CDR1 reads ENHRY; CDR2 reads SYGVKD. This CDR3 spans 14 amino acids. The CDR3: CAISVTRDSYEQYF. The CDR3 bases are TGTGCCATCAGTGTGACTCGCGACTCCTACGAGCAGTACTTC.

This clone has a single count. V and J are TRBV7-2 and TRBJ2-1; TRBD2 might be the D (5 bases). From germline, CDR1 is SGHTA and CDR2 FQGNSA. Between the trimmed V and J ends, which lost 5 bases and 15 bases, there was a span of 11 bases. This CDR3 has 10 amino acids. The CDR3 bases are TGTGCCAGCAGCCACCGAGGGCCGTTCTTC. Amino acid sequence: CASSHRGPFF.

The chain links TRBV28 to TRBJ2-5, with 8 bases matching TRBD2. V gave up 8 bases and J gave up 5 bases; unmatched junction bases: 7. The CDR3 consists of 13 residues. Germline V gene lookup returns CDR1 MDHEN and CDR2 SYDVKM. The DNA for the CDR3 is TGTGCCAGCGGCGGGGGGCCTGGGGAGACCCAGTACTTC. As protein: CASGGGPGETQYF.

The J gene is TRBJ1-6, the V gene TRBV2, with 7 nucleotides matching TRBD1. The CDR3 sequence is 16 residues long. The junction had 12 bases not matched to a gene; V was cut back by 6 bases and J by 7 bases. Germline assignment: CDR1 SNHLY and CDR2 FYNNEI. The CDR3: CASRADRAFENSPLHF. The CDR3 nucleotides are TGTGCCAGCAGAGCCGACAGGGCCTTCGAAAATTCACCCCTCCACTTT.

The rearrangement links TRBV28 to TRBJ1-5; D not resolved. In germline, CDR1 is MDHEN, CDR2 SYDVKM. The CDR3 is 15 amino acids. V lost 3 bases, J lost 0 bases, and 9 bases lay in between. The CDR3 DNA reads as TGTGCCAGCAGTTTCGGACTGTATAGCAATCAGCCCCAGCATTTT. It is translated as CASSFGLYSNQPQHF.